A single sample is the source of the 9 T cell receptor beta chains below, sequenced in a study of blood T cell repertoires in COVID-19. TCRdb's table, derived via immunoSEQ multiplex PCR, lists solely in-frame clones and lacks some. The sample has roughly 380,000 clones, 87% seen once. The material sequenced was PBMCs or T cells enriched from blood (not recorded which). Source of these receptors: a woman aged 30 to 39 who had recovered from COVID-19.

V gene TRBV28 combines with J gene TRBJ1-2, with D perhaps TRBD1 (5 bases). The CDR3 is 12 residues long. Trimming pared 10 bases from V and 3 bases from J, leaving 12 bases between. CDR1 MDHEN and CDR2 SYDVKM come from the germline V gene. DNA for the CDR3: TGTGCCATATTAGACAGACACTATGGCTACACCTTC. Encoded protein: CAILDRHYGYTF.

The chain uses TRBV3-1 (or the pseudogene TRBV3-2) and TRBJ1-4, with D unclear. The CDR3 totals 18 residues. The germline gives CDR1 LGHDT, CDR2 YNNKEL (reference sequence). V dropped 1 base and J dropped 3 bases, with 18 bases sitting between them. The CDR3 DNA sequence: TGTGCCAGCAGCCAAGTCTCGTGGAGGGATTTAGCTAATGAAAAACTGTTTTTT. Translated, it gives CASSQVSWRDLANEKLFF.

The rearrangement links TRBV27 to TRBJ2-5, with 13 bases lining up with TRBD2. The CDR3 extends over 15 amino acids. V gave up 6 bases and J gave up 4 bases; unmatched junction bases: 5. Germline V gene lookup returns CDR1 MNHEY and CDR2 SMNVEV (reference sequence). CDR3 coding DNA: TGTGCCAGCAGCGACGGGACTAGCGGGGTAGAGACCCAGTACTTC. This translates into CASSDGTSGVETQYF.

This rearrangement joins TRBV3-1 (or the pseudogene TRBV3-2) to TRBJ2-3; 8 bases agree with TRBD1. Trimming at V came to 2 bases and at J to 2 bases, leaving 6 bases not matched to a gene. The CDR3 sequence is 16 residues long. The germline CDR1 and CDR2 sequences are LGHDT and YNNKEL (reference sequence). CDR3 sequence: CASSQMDRALTDTQYF. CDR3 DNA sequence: TGTGCCAGCAGCCAAATGGACAGGGCCCTCACAGATACGCAGTATTTT.

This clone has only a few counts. The CDR3 DNA follows: TGTGCCAGCAGCCAAGAGGGCCGCTACACCGGGGAGCTGTTTTTT. This codes for CASSQEGRYTGELFF. This rearrangement joins TRBV3-1 (or the pseudogene TRBV3-2) to TRBJ2-2; D call uncertain. V lost 0 bases and J 3 bases, leaving 8 bases between the germline ends. There are 15 residues in the CDR3. Germline CDR1 reads LGHDT; CDR2 reads YNNKEL (reference sequence).

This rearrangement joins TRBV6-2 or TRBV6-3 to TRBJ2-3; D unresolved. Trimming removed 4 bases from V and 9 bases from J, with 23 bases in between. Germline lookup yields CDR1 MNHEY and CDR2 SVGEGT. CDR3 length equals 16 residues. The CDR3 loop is CASSFRRLVLGGTQYF. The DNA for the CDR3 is TGTGCCAGCAGTTTCCGCCGACTGGTTCTCGGCGGAACGCAGTATTTT.

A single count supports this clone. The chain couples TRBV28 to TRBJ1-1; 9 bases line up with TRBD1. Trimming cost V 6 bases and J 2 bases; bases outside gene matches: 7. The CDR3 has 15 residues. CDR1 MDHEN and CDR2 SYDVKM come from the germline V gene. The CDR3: CASRPGTGINTEAFF. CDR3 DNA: TGTGCCAGCAGACCCGGGACAGGGATCAACACTGAAGCTTTCTTT.

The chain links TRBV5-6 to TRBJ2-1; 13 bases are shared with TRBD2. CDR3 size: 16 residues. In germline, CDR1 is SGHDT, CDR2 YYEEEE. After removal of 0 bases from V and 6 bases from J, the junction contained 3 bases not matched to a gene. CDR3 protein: CASSLGGTSGVNEQFF. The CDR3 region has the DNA TGTGCCAGCAGCTTGGGGGGGACTAGCGGGGTCAATGAGCAGTTCTTC.

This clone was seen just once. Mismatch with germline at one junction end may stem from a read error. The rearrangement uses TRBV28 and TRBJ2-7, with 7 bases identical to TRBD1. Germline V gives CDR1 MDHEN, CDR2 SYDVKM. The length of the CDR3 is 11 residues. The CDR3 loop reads CASSLQDRITF. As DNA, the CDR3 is TGTGCCAGCAGTCTCCAGGACAGGATAACGTTC.